This is a list of T cell receptor beta chains from one sample in a study of blood T cell repertoires in COVID-19. Libraries were prepared by immunoSEQ multiplex PCR; TCRdb keeps only in-frame clonotypes and omits some of them. The data show 56,000 or so clones, more than 75% seen once. Sequencing input: peripheral blood. These receptors originate from a human donor in a cohort sampled during active COVID-19. Both conserved end residues are part of each CDR3. The D gene is left open where the match is weak. The listing skips clone size in some rows; elsewhere it reads once, few, many or a size class.

D gene	V gene	clone size	J gene	CDR3 protein	CDR3 DNA
.	TRBV27	.	TRBJ2-6	CASSLRGATLSGANVLTF	TGTGCCAGCAGTTTACGGGGGGCAACTCTCTCTGGGGCCAACGTCCTGACTTTC
.	TRBV29-1	.	TRBJ2-3	CSTKGTDTQYF	TGCAGTACCAAGGGGACAGATACGCAGTATTTT
TRBD1	TRBV28	.	TRBJ1-2	CASNTQGTNYGYTF	TGTGCCAGTAATACACAGGGGACTAACTATGGCTACACCTTC
TRBD1	TRBV27	.	TRBJ1-6	CASSLSTGGHSYNSPLHF	TGTGCCAGCAGTTTATCGACAGGGGGGCATTCCTATAATTCACCCCTCCACTTT
.	TRBV5-4	.	TRBJ2-7	CASSLAGGHYEQYF	TGTGCCAGCAGCTTGGCCGGGGGTCACTACGAGCAGTACTTC
TRBD1	TRBV18	.	TRBJ2-2	CASSPPGTGFTGELFF	TGTGCCAGCTCACCGCCCGGGACAGGGTTCACCGGGGAGCTGTTTTTT
.	TRBV7-2	few	TRBJ2-7	CASSPRYEQYF	TGTGCCAGCAGCCCGCGCTACGAGCAGTACTTC
.	TRBV5-7	.	TRBJ2-6	CASSFCRAGNQSGANVLTF	TGTGCCAGCAGCTTTTGCCGGGCGGGAAACCAATCTGGGGCCAACGTCCTGACTTTC
.	TRBV7-9	.	TRBJ2-7	CASSLDYGGRSSYEQYF	TGTGCCAGCAGCTTAGACTATGGGGGGAGGAGCTCCTACGAGCAGTACTTC
TRBD2	TRBV27	.	TRBJ2-5	CASSPQTSGGGETQYF	TGTGCCAGCAGTCCTCAGACTAGCGGAGGCGGGGAGACCCAGTACTTC
TRBD2	TRBV27	.	TRBJ2-3	CASSPQGLAATQYF	TGTGCCAGCAGTCCCCAAGGACTAGCGGCCACGCAGTATTTT
.	TRBV6-5	.	TRBJ1-1	CASSYSFRETEAFF	TGTGCCAGCAGTTACTCGTTCAGGGAAACTGAAGCTTTCTTT
TRBD1	TRBV7-2	once	TRBJ1-2	CASSRGQGALDGYTF	TGTGCCAGCAGCAGAGGACAGGGGGCGCTTGATGGCTACACCTTC
TRBD1	TRBV9	.	TRBJ2-5	CASSVETGGGETQYF	TGTGCCAGCAGCGTAGAGACAGGGGGCGGGGAGACCCAGTACTTC
TRBD1	TRBV7-9	.	TRBJ1-4	CASSFGTANEKLFF	TGTGCCAGCAGCTTTGGGACAGCTAATGAAAAACTGTTTTTT
.	TRBV30	few	TRBJ2-7	CAWSPGLGEQYF	TGTGCCTGGAGTCCTGGACTCGGCGAGCAGTACTTC
.	TRBV18	.	TRBJ2-5	CASSPLADQETQYF	TGTGCCAGCTCACCACTTGCAGACCAAGAGACCCAGTACTTC
TRBD1	TRBV11-2	few	TRBJ1-2	CASSIQGASGYTF	TGTGCCAGCAGCATACAGGGGGCGAGTGGCTACACCTTC
.	TRBV21-1	.	TRBJ2-3	CASSKWRAIRTDTQYF	TGTGCCAGCAGCAAATGGAGAGCCATACGCACAGATACGCAGTATTTT
.	TRBV28	few	TRBJ2-2	CASSQQEWNTGELFF	TGTGCCAGCAGCCAACAGGAATGGAACACCGGGGAGCTGTTTTTT
TRBD2	TRBV5-4	.	TRBJ2-1	CASSREERLAGEQFF	TGTGCCAGCAGCCGCGAGGAGAGACTAGCTGGTGAGCAGTTCTTC
TRBD1	TRBV5-1	.	TRBJ1-4	CASSQGTAEKLFF	TGCGCCAGCAGCCAAGGGACAGCAGAAAAACTGTTTTTT
.	TRBV5-6	.	TRBJ2-7	CASNMGRAYEQYF	TGTGCCAGCAATATGGGCCGCGCCTACGAGCAGTACTTC
TRBD1	TRBV11-2	.	TRBJ2-2	CASAGTGDTGELFF	TGTGCCAGCGCCGGGACAGGGGACACCGGGGAGCTGTTTTTT
TRBD2	TRBV28	.	TRBJ2-7	CASSFPVAVERGAYEQYF	TGTGCCAGCTCCTTTCCGGTCGCCGTCGAGCGGGGAGCCTACGAGCAGTACTTC
.	TRBV5-4	.	TRBJ2-6	CASSLAGKVAGANVLTF	TGTGCCAGCAGCTTGGCAGGGAAGGTCGCTGGGGCCAACGTCCTGACTTTC
.	TRBV18	once	TRBJ2-5	CASSPPNTQETQYF	TGTGCCAGCTCACCACCGAACACCCAAGAGACCCAGTACTTC
.	TRBV9	once	TRBJ2-5	CASSVGVSGGYSETQYF	TGTGCCAGCAGCGTAGGGGTTTCAGGGGGGTATTCGGAGACCCAGTACTTC